These T cell receptor beta chains were read from a single sample in a study of T cells in Graves' hyperthyroidism and ophthalmopathy. TCRdb independently ran MiXCR on the multiplex PCR reads; one entry per CDR3 protein. There are under 450,000 distinct CDR3 sequences in the sample; more than 15% occur only once, and about 14% lies in the top ten. Sequenced material: blood. The source is a woman aged 18-30 years with Graves' hyperthyroidism. CDR3s include the opening cysteine and the closing phenylalanine or tryptophan. A D gene is named only where the DNA matches it firmly. Clone size appears in some rows only: once, few, many, or a class for an expanded clone.

>TRBV19|-|-|TRBJ2-2
TGTGCCAGTACCCACGAGACAGTCAACACCGGGGAGCTGTTTTTT
CASTHETVNTGELFF
>TRBV7-9|-|-|TRBJ1-3
TGTGCCAGCAGCGCTGGGAGTGAAAACACCATATATTTT
CASSAGSENTIYF
>TRBV20-1|many|TRBD2|TRBJ2-1
TGCAGTGCTAGAGATCTGAGCGGGAGGGCGAGCTCCTACAATGAGCAGTTCTTC
CSARDLSGRASSYNEQFF
>TRBV5-5|few|TRBD2|TRBJ2-7
TGTGCCAGCAGCTCCCAGACTAGCGGGCCTCTCCACGAGCAGTACTTC
CASSSQTSGPLHEQYF
>TRBV29-1|-|-|TRBJ1-5
TGCAGCGTTTCGGACAATAGCAATCAGCCCCAGCATTTT
CSVSDNSNQPQHF
>TRBV25-1|-|-|TRBJ1-4
TGTGCCAGCAGTGAAGTCGACGGATGGAATGAAAAACTGTTTTTT
CASSEVDGWNEKLFF
>TRBV19|-|TRBD1|TRBJ1-5
TGTGCCAGTAGTGTGGGGACAGGGGGCCCTGCCAATCAGCCCCAGCATTTT
CASSVGTGGPANQPQHF
>TRBV6-1|-|-|TRBJ1-1
TGTGCCAGCAGGCCACCGGGGAGGAACACTGAAGCTTTCTTT
CASRPPGRNTEAFF
>TRBV7-9|-|-|TRBJ1-4
TGTGCCAGCAGCTTTCGGTCGGCCGGGAAACTGTTTTTT
CASSFRSAGKLFF
>TRBV7-2|many|-|TRBJ1-1
TGTGCCAGCAGCCCAACGACGGTGAACACTGAAGCTTTCTTT
CASSPTTVNTEAFF
>TRBV20-1|many|TRBD2|TRBJ2-7
TGCAGTGCAGGGACTAGCGGGAGGGCCTACGAGCAGTACTTC
CSAGTSGRAYEQYF
>TRBV5-5|few|-|TRBJ1-1
TGTGCCAGCAGCTTGGCCGGGGGTATGGACACTGAAGCTTTCTTT
CASSLAGGMDTEAFF
>TRBV29-1|-|-|TRBJ2-2
TGCAGCGGGACTTTGAACACCGGGGAGCTGTTTTTT
CSGTLNTGELFF
>TRBV7-2|many|-|TRBJ1-1
TGTGCCAGCAGCTTTTATGGTGAAGCTTTCTTT
CASSFYGEAFF
>TRBV15|many|-|TRBJ1-1
TGTGCCACCAGCAGAGATTTCGTTGAAGTTATCTCTGAAGCTTTCTTT
CATSRDFVEVISEAFF
>TRBV5-4|-|-|TRBJ2-1
TGTGCCAGCAGCCCCCAAATCAATGCGGTAGACTTCTACAATGAGCAGTTCTTC
CASSPQINAVDFYNEQFF
>TRBV28|many|TRBD2|TRBJ2-5
TGTGCCAGCAGTCACCTACTAGCGGGCGGGGAGACCCAGTACTTC
CASSHLLAGGETQYF
>TRBV19|-|-|TRBJ1-5
TGTGCCAACAACCGGGAGGGTCCCCTGGGCAATCAGCCCCAGCATTTT
CANNREGPLGNQPQHF
>TRBV7-2|few|-|TRBJ2-1
TGTGCCAGCAGCAAACCTACCTACAATGAGCAGTTCTTC
CASSKPTYNEQFF
>TRBV7-9|many|TRBD2|TRBJ2-1
TGTGCCAGCAGCCGAGCCTCCCAACTAGCGGGGGGGGAGAATGAGCAGTTCTTC
CASSRASQLAGGENEQFF
>TRBV19|-|-|TRBJ2-1
TGTGCCAGTAGTCCTGACCTGGGTGAGCAGTTCTTC
CASSPDLGEQFF
>TRBV7-2|many|-|TRBJ2-1
TGTGCCAGCAGCTTAAGGAAGGATGAGCAGTTCTTC
CASSLRKDEQFF
>TRBV2|many|-|TRBJ2-7
TGTGCCAGGGGGACTGGAAACTACGAGCAGTACTTC
CARGTGNYEQYF
>TRBV20-1|-|-|TRBJ2-7
TGCAGTGCTAGAGATCTCCCCAAGGACGGTATCGGAACCTACGAGCAGTACTTC
CSARDLPKDGIGTYEQYF
>TRBV24-1|few|-|TRBJ1-2
TGTGCCACCAGTGATTCAGACTCGGACAACTGGTATGGCTACACCTTC
CATSDSDSDNWYGYTF
>TRBV6-2/TRBV6-3|few|TRBD2|TRBJ2-1
TGTGCCAGCAGTTACTGGGTGACTAGCGGGGGGGCGAAGTTCTTC
CASSYWVTSGGAKFF
>TRBV5-1|few|-|TRBJ2-1
TGCGCCAGCAGCTTGTTGGGAGTGGGGGATGAGCAGTTCTTC
CASSLLGVGDEQFF
>TRBV25-1|few|-|TRBJ2-3
TGTGCCAGCAGTGAATGGGGGGTGGATACGCAGTATTTT
CASSEWGVDTQYF
>TRBV6-4|-|-|TRBJ2-2
TGTGCCAGCAGTGACTCGACCCACAACACCGGGGAGCTGTTTTTT
CASSDSTHNTGELFF
>TRBV27|-|-|TRBJ1-1
TGTGCCAGCAGCTACGGAGGGTTCACTGAAGCTTTCTTT
CASSYGGFTEAFF
>TRBV2|many|TRBD2|TRBJ2-5
TGTGCCAGCAGTGATGCGGGGGGGGACCAAGAGACCCAGTACTTC
CASSDAGGDQETQYF
>TRBV18|many|-|TRBJ2-3
TGTGCCAGCTCACCACGTCCCGGTACGCAGTATTTT
CASSPRPGTQYF
>TRBV28|many|-|TRBJ1-1
TGTGCCAGCAGCTCGCCCGGCAGGATGAGGACTGAAGCTTTCTTT
CASSSPGRMRTEAFF
>TRBV19|few|-|TRBJ1-6
TGTGCCAGTAGCAGCGGGTCGGGGACACCCCTCCACTTT
CASSSGSGTPLHF
>TRBV29-1|-|TRBD1|TRBJ2-3
TGCAGCGTGAGTTTGGACAGGGGGCTAGGAGATACGCAGTATTTT
CSVSLDRGLGDTQYF
>TRBV20-1|few|TRBD2|TRBJ2-1
TGCAGTGCTAGGCCCTTAGCGGGCGACTACAATGAGCAGTTCTTC
CSARPLAGDYNEQFF
>TRBV12-3/TRBV12-4|many|TRBD1|TRBJ1-5
TGTGCCAGCAGGGGGACAGGGGGCCTGGGTCAGCCCCAGCATTTT
CASRGTGGLGQPQHF
>TRBV28|-|-|TRBJ1-5
TGTGCCAGCAGTACAGGGAGATATAGCAATCAGCCCCAGCATTTT
CASSTGRYSNQPQHF
>TRBV7-9|many|-|TRBJ1-1
TGTGCCAGCAGCGCCTACCGGGTAGGCACTGAAGCTTTCTTT
CASSAYRVGTEAFF
>TRBV11-2|many|-|TRBJ1-1
TGTGCCAGCAGCAACAGGCGCTCGGTAGAAGCTTTCTTT
CASSNRRSVEAFF
>TRBV7-9|-|TRBD1|TRBJ2-5
TGTGCCAGCAGCCATAGGGACAGAGAGACCCAGTACTTC
CASSHRDRETQYF
>TRBV20-1|many|-|TRBJ2-7
TGCAGTGCTAGCCGGACACGGTCCTACGAGCAGTACTTC
CSASRTRSYEQYF
>TRBV27|-|-|TRBJ1-5
TGTGCCAGCAGTCTTCTGGGAACGAGACAGCCCCAGCATTTT
CASSLLGTRQPQHF
>TRBV4-1|-|TRBD2|TRBJ2-3
TGCGCCAGCAGCCAAGACCTGACTAGCGGGGGGGCAACAGATACGCAGTATTTT
CASSQDLTSGGATDTQYF
>TRBV2|-|TRBD2|TRBJ2-1
TGTGCCAGCAGTGTACTAGCGGGGGGGCCGGGTGAGCAGTTCTTC
CASSVLAGGPGEQFF
>TRBV9|few|-|TRBJ2-5
TGTGCCAGCAGCTTAGGCCCGCGGGTGTACGGCGAGACCCAGTACTTC
CASSLGPRVYGETQYF
>TRBV6-2/TRBV6-3|many|-|TRBJ1-1
TGTGCCAGCAGTGACCCTGGACAGAACACTGAAGCTTTCTTT
CASSDPGQNTEAFF
>TRBV4-1|-|TRBD1|TRBJ1-1
TGCGCCAGCAGCCAGGGACAGCCTGAAGCTTTCTTT
CASSQGQPEAFF
>TRBV18|few|-|TRBJ2-7
TGTGCCAGCTCACCGGCAGGGGGGGACTTCTACGAGCAGTACTTC
CASSPAGGDFYEQYF
>TRBV29-1|-|TRBD1|TRBJ1-2
TGCAGCGTCGGAGGGGACAGGGTCAATGGCTACACCTTC
CSVGGDRVNGYTF